Sequencing of this T cell receptor (beta chain) was carried out in a study of blood T cell repertoires in COVID-19 (dated by TCRdb to about 2020). At the level of the whole study: Samples covering the acute and convalescent phases of COVID-19 were provided by collaborators in the United States, Italy and Spain. The material from the prospective study consisted of cDNA or gDNA derived from T cells, B-cell-depleted T cells, or PBMCs. Subjects who had been exposed to COVID-19, were actively infected with it, or had recovered from it provided the deeply sampled blood TCRbeta repertoires that made up the dataset. A freely available public database, intended as a resource for researchers studying the immune response to SARS-CoV-2, is where the repertoires were released. Samples came from the ongoing ImmuneRACE study (first 160 participants) plus 1,254 subjects from 6 global collaborators. Nearly every sample came with metadata listing a de-identified subject ID, COVID-19 status, age in years and sex. Where HLA class I and class II types were available, the types were taken from metadata supplied by the sample provider, not from assay-based typing. Study-wide conclusions, independent of this receptor: Clinical and demographic metadata were provided uncurated, with the amount varying by source and participant.

Collaborating institutions collected whole blood in K2EDTA tubes following their own protocols. For TCRbeta analysis, collaborator samples were shipped as frozen whole blood, as isolated PBMCs, or as DNA extracted from either sample type. CDR1 and CDR2 were assigned from the germline V gene as KGHDR and SFDVKD. Between the V and J ends, shortened by 3 bases and 12 bases respectively, the junction contains 11 bases. The CDR3 runs 12 amino acids, cysteine and phenylalanine included. Only the CDR3 part of the read is kept: 36 bases, read in frame from the first base. The immunoSEQ Assay, a bias-controlled multiplex PCR, was used to amplify TCRbeta CDR3 regions from genomic DNA. For the original study's pipeline: Within the assay, amplification of reference gene primers was used to estimate how many nucleated cells each sample contained. Sequence reads were collapsed and filtered to measure the absolute abundance of every unique TCRbeta CDR3 rearrangement. For each sample, productive Simpson clonality was calculated by taking the square root of Simpson's diversity index across productive rearrangements. TCRdb mirrors the immuneACCESS table, restricted to in-frame sequences. Some clones are absent from its copies; in checked studies, under half trace to an unresolved V gene, and the reason for the others is unknown. V and J calls plus clone size are reproduced from that table; the DNA served to infer D and trimming. Counted in this sample were about 100,000 clones; about 77% of them appeared once. Together, the top ten hold about 16% of the sample.

With regard to this clone: The antigen this receptor binds is unknown. Base qualities are not recorded, but no much larger clone differs from it by a single base.

The sequence derives from a human donor in a cohort sampled during active COVID-19. The specimen sequenced was peripheral blood. The chain joins TRBV24-1 to TRBJ1-5, and perhaps TRBD1 as D gene, on 5 matching bases. The bases read TGTGCCACCAGTGATAATAGGGGTAACCAGCATTTT. This gives the protein CATSDNRGNQHF.